This T cell receptor (beta chain) originates from a study of blood T cell repertoires in COVID-19. Study details: Samples of COVID-19 (acute and convalescent) were obtained from the United States, Italy and Spain.

Individuals drawn from 20 to 30 US areas were about 18 to 100 years old. The recovered donors of Cohort 3 showed two negative PCRs, clearance, or symptom resolution. The CDR3 consists of 15 residues. The V end lost 0 bases, the J end lost 4 bases, and 10 bases lay between the germline ends. Germline V gene data show CDR1 as LGHNA and CDR2 as YSLEER. TCRdb's table, derived via immunoSEQ multiplex PCR, lists solely in-frame clones and lacks some. The repertoire has around 280,000 clones, 70% to 90% of them found once; the top ten carry approximately 6%. This chain uses TRBV4-3 with TRBJ1-5; D gene ambiguous. Sample: PBMCs or T cells enriched from blood (not recorded which). This receptor was identified in a woman aged 40 to 50 who had recovered from COVID-19. As DNA, the CDR3 is TGCGCCAGCAGCCAAGAGTACGGGTGGAATCAGCCCCAGCATTTT. It codes for CASSQEYGWNQPQHF.